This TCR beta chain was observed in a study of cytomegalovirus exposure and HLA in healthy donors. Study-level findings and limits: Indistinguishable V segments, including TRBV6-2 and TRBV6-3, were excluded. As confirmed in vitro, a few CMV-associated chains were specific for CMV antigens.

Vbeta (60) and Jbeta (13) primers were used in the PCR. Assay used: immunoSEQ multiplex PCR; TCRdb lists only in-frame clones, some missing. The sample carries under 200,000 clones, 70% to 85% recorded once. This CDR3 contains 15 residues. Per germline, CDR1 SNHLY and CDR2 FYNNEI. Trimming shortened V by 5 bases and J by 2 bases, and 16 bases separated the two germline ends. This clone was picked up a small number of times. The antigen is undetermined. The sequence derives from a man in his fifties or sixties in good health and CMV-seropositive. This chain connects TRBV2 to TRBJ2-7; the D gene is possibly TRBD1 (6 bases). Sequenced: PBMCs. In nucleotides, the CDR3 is TGTGCCAGCAGTTCAAGACAGGAAGGGCCCTACGAGCAGTACTTC. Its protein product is CASSSRQEGPYEQYF.